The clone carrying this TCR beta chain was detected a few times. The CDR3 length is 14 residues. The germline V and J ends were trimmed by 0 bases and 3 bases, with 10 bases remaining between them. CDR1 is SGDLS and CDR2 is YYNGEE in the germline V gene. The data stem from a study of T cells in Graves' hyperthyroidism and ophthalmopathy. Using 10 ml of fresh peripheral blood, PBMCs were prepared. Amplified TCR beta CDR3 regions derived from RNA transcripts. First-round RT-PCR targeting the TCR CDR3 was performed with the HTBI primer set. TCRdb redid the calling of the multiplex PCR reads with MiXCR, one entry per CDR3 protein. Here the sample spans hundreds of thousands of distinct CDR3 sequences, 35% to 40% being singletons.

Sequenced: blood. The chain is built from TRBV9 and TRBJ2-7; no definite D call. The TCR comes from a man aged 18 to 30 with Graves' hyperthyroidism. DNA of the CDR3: TGTGCCAGCAGCGTAGCAGCGAGTTTCTACGAGCAGTACTTC. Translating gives CASSVAASFYEQYF.